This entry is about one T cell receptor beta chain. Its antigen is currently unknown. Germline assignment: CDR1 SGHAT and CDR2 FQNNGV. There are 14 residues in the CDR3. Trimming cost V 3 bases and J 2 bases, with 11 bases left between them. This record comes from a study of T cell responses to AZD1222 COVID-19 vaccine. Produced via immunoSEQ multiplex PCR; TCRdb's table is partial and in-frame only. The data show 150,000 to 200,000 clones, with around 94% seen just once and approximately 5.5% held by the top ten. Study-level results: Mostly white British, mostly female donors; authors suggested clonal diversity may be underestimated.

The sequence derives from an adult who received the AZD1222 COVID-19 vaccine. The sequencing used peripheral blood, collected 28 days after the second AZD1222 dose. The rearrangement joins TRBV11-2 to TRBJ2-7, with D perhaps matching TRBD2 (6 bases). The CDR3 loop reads CASSFLRLAYEQYF. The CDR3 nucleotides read TGTGCCAGCAGCTTTCTCAGACTAGCCTACGAGCAGTACTTC.